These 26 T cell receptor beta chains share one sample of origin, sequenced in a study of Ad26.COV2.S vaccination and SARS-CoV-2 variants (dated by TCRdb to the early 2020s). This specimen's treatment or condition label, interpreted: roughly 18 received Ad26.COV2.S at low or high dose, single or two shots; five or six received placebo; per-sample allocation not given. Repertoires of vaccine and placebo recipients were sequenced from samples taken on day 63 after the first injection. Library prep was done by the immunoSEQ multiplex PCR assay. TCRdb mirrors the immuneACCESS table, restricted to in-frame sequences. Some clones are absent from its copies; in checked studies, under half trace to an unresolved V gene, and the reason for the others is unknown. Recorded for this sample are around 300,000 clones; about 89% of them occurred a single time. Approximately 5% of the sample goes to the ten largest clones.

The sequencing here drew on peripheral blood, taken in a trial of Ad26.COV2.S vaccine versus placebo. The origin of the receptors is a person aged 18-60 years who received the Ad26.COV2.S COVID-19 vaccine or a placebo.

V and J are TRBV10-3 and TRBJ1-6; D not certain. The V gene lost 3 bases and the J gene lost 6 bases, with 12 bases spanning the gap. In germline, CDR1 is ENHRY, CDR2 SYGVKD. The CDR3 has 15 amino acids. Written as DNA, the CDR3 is TGTGCCATCAGTGAATCGGTGGGGATTAATTCACCCCTCCACTTT. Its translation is CAISESVGINSPLHF.

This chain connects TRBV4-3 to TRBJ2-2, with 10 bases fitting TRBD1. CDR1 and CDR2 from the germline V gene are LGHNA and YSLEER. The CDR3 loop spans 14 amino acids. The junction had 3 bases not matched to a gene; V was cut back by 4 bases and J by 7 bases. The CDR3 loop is CASSLGQGDGELFF. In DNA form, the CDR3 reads TGCGCCAGCAGCCTCGGACAGGGGGACGGGGAGCTGTTTTTT.

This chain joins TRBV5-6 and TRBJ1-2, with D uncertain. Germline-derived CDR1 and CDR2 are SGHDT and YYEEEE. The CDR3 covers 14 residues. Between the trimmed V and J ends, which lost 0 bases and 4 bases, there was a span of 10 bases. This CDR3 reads CASSLVSGLYGYTF. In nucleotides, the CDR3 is TGTGCCAGCAGCTTGGTGTCCGGGCTCTATGGCTACACCTTC.

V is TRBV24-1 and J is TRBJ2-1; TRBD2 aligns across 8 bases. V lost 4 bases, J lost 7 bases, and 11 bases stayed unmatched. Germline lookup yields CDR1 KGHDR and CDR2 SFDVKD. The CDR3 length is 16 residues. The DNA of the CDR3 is TGTGCCACCAGTGACCTCGGGGGGGGGCCCGCTAATGAGCAGTTCTTC. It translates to CATSDLGGGPANEQFF.

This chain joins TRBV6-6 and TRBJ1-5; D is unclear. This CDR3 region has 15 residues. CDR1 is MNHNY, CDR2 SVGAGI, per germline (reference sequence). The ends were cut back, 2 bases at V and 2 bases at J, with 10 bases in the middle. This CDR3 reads CASSYKGGGNQPQHF. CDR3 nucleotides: TGTGCCAGCAGTTACAAGGGTGGAGGCAATCAGCCCCAGCATTTT.

CDR3 nucleotides: TGTGCCAGTAGCCTACGGGTAGGCCAGCCCCAGCATTTT. Amino acid sequence: CASSLRVGQPQHF. The rearrangement joins TRBV19 to TRBJ1-5; D uncertain. The CDR3 has 13 residues. Trimming shortened V by 6 bases and J by 7 bases, and 13 bases separated the two germline ends. CDR1 is LNHDA, CDR2 SQIVND, per germline (reference sequence).

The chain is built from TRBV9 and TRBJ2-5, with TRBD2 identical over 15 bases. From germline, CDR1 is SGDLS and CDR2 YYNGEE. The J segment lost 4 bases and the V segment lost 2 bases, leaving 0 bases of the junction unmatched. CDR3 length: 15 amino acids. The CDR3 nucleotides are TGTGCCAGCAGCGTGGGACTAGCGGGAGGAGAGACCCAGTACTTC. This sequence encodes CASSVGLAGGETQYF.

This chain's CDR3 is CASSLTEPDTQYF. CDR3 coding DNA: TGTGCCAGCAGCTTAACAGAACCAGATACGCAGTATTTT. J is TRBJ2-3 and V is TRBV7-9; D uncertain. CDR1 and CDR2 (germline): SEHNR, FQNEAQ (reference sequence). Trimming removed 2 bases at V and 4 bases at J, with 7 bases between. This CDR3 region has 13 residues. The full variable domain, its missing parts supplied by reference TRBV7-9 and TRBJ2-3, is DTGVSQNPRHKITKRGQNVTFRCDPISEHNRLYWYRQTLGQGPEFLTYFQNEAQLEKSRLLSDRFSAERPKGSFSTLEIQRTEQGDSAMYLCASSLTEPDTQYFGPGTRLTVL.

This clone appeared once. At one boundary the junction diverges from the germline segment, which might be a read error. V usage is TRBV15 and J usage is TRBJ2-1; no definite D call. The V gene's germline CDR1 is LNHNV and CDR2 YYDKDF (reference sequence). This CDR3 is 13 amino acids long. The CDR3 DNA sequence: TGTGCCACCAGTAGAGATAGGACCTTCGTCAAGTTCTTC. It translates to CATSRDRTFVKFF.

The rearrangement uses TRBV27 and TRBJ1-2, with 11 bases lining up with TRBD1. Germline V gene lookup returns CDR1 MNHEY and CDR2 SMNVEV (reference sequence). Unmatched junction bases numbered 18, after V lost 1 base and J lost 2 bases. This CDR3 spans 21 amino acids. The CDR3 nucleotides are TGTGCCAGCAGTTTATATTTTACGGGTTGGACAGGGGGCCGGGGGAACTATGGCTACACCTTC. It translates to CASSLYFTGWTGGRGNYGYTF.

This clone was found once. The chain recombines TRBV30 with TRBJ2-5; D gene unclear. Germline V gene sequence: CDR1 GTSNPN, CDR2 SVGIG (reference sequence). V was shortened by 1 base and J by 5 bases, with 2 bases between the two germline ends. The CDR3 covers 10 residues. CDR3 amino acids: CAWSEETQYF. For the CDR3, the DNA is TGTGCCTGGAGTGAGGAGACCCAGTACTTC.

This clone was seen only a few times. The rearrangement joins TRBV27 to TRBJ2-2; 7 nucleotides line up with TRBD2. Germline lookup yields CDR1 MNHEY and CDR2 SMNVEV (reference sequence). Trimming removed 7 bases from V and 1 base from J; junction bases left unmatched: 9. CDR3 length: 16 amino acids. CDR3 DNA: TGTGCCAGCATTGGGGGGGAGGGTTTGAACACCGGGGAGCTGTTTTTT. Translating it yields CASIGGEGLNTGELFF.

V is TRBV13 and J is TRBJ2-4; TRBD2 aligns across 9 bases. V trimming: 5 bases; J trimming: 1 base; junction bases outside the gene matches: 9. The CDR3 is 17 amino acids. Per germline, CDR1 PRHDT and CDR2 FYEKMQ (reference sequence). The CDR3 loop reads CASSPSGTWGAKNIQYF. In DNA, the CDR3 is TGTGCCAGCAGCCCTAGCGGGACCTGGGGGGCCAAAAACATTCAGTACTTC.

The CDR3 loop reads CASSRNRGTSREQYF. The CDR3 DNA reads as TGTGCCAGCAGTCGCAACCGGGGGACTTCTCGCGAGCAGTACTTC. The chain uses TRBV28 and TRBJ2-7, with D possibly TRBD2 on 6 matching bases. Trimming removed 5 bases at V and 6 bases at J, with 20 bases between. Germline V gene data show CDR1 as MDHEN and CDR2 as SYDVKM. This CDR3 has 15 residues.

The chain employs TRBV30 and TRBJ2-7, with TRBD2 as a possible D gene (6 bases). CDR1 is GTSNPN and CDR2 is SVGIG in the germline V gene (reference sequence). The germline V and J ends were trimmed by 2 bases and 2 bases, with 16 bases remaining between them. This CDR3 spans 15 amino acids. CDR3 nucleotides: TGTGCCTGGAGTACGGGCGGGCGGGGTCCCTACGAGCAGTACTTC. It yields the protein CAWSTGGRGPYEQYF.

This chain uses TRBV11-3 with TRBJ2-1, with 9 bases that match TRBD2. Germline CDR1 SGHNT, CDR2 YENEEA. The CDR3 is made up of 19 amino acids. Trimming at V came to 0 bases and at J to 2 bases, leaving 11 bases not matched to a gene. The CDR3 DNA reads TGTGCCAGCAGCTTAGACGGGGTAGCGGGAGAAGGCGCCTACAATGAGCAGTTCTTC. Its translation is CASSLDGVAGEGAYNEQFF.

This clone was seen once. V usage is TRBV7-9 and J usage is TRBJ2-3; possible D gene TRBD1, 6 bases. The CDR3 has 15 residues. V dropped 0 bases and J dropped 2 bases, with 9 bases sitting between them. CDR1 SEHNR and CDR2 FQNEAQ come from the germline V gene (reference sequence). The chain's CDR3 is CASSLAGADTDTQYF. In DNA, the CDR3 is TGTGCCAGCAGCTTAGCGGGGGCGGACACAGATACGCAGTATTTT.

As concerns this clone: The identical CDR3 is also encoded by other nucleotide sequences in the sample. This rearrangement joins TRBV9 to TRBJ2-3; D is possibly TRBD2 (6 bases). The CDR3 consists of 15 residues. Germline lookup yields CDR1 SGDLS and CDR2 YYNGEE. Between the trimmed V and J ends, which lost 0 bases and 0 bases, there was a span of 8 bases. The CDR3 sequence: CASSVVGGSTDTQYF. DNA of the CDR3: TGTGCCAGCAGCGTAGTGGGGGGTAGCACAGATACGCAGTATTTT.

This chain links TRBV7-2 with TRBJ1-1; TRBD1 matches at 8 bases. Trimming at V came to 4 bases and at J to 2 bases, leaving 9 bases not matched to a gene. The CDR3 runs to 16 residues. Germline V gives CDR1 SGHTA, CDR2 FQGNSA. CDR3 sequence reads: CASSSPDRARNTEAFF. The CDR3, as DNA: TGTGCCAGCAGCTCCCCGGACAGGGCAAGAAACACTGAAGCTTTCTTT.

CDR3 sequence: CASSFGPEDEQFF. In nucleotides, the CDR3 is TGTGCCAGCTCGTTCGGACCCGAGGATGAGCAGTTCTTC. V usage is TRBV18 and J usage is TRBJ2-1; D is ambiguous. Germline values: CDR1 KGHSH, CDR2 LQKENI. The length of the CDR3 is 13 residues. The ends were cut back, 6 bases at V and 8 bases at J, with 14 bases in the middle.

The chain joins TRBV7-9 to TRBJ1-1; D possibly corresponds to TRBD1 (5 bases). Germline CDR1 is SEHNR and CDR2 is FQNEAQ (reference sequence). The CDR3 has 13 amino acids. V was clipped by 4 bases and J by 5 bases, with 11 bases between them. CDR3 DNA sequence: TGTGCCAGCAGCTACCAGGGAGTTACTGAAGCTTTCTTT. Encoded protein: CASSYQGVTEAFF.

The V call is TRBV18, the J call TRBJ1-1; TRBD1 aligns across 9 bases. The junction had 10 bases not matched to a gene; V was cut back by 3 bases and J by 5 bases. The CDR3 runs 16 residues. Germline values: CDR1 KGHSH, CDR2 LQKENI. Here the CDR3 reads CASSPRTGGGWTEAFF. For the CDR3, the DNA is TGTGCCAGCTCACCGCGAACAGGGGGCGGGTGGACTGAAGCTTTCTTT.

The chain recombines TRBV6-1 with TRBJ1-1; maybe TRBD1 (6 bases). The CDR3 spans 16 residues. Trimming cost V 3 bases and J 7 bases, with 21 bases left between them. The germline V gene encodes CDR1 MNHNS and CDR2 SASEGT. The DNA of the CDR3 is TGTGCCAGCAGTGACAACTGGGACAACATCTTAGTTGAAGCTTTCTTT. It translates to CASSDNWDNILVEAFF.

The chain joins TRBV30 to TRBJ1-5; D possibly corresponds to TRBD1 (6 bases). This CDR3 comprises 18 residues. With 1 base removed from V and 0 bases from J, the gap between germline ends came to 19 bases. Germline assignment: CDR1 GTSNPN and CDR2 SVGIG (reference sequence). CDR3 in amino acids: CAWSASRAGVNSNQPQHF. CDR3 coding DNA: TGTGCCTGGAGTGCTTCTAGGGCAGGGGTGAATAGCAATCAGCCCCAGCATTTT.

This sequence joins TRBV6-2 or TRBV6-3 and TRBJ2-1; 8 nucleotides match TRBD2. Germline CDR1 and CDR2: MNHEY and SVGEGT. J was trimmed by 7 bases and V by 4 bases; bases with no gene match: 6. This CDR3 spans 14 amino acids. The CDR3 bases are TGTGCCAGCAGTTTACTAGCGGAGTCAAATGAGCAGTTCTTC. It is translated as CASSLLAESNEQFF.

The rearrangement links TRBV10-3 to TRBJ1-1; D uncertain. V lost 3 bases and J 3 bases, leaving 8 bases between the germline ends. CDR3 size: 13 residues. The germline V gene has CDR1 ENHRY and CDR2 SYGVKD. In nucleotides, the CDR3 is TGTGCCATCAGTGAACGGCCGTACACTGAAGCTTTCTTT. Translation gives CAISERPYTEAFF.